A single sample is the source of the 26 T cell receptor beta chains below, sequenced in a study of cytotoxic CD8 clonotypes in ibrutinib-treated CLL. Libraries were prepared by immunoSEQ multiplex PCR; TCRdb keeps only in-frame clonotypes and omits some of them. The sample holds some 22,000 clones; approximately 72% are singletons and the top ten take roughly 9.5%. Material: PBMCs, obtained before ibrutinib treatment. The receptors shown here come from a human donor with chronic lymphocytic leukemia.

V and J are TRBV7-9 and TRBJ2-3, with 7 positions matching TRBD2. The CDR3 is 14 residues long. Germline V gives CDR1 SEHNR, CDR2 FQNEAQ (reference sequence). After removal of 5 bases from V and 8 bases from J, the junction contained 10 bases not matched to a gene. CDR3 protein: CASSQSGTWGTQYF. DNA for the CDR3: TGTGCCAGCAGCCAAAGCGGGACCTGGGGTACGCAGTATTTT.

The chain is built from TRBV30 and TRBJ1-1; D ambiguous. CDR1 is GTSNPN, CDR2 SVGIG, per germline (reference sequence). The CDR3 runs 16 residues. V lost 0 bases and J 2 bases, leaving 16 bases between the germline ends. DNA of the CDR3: TGTGCCTGGAGTGTTCCCCTTCCTTTCTCTAACACTGAAGCTTTCTTT. It specifies CAWSVPLPFSNTEAFF.

This chain connects TRBV7-2 to TRBJ2-3; D remains ambiguous. This CDR3 has 12 residues. V lost 5 bases to trimming and J lost 6 bases, with 9 bases between them. CDR1 and CDR2 (germline): SGHTA, FQGNSA. The CDR3 nucleotides read TGTGCCAGCAGCCCTAAATTTGATACGCAGTATTTT. Translating it yields CASSPKFDTQYF.

The chain is built from TRBV30 and TRBJ1-1; D uncertain. The CDR3 has 12 residues. Looked up from germline, CDR1 is GTSNPN and CDR2 is SVGIG (reference sequence). With 3 bases removed from V and 4 bases from J, the gap between germline ends came to 9 bases. In DNA form, the CDR3 reads TGTGCCTGGAGACAAATTTCCACTGAAGCTTTCTTT. It specifies CAWRQISTEAFF. Full variable domain (remainder filled in from reference TRBV30 and TRBJ1-1): SQTIHQWPATLVQPVGSPLSLECTVEGTSNPNLYWYRQAAGRGLQLLFYSVGIGQISSEVPQNLSASRPQDRQFILSSKKLLLSDSGFYLCAWRQISTEAFFGQGTRLTVV.

The J gene is TRBJ1-2, the V gene TRBV29-1, with 8 bases matching TRBD1. Germline V gene sequence: CDR1 SQVTM, CDR2 ANQGSEA. With V trimmed by 4 bases and J by 8 bases, 12 bases remained unmatched. This CDR3 contains 14 residues. CDR3 loop: CSVGGGTGHRGYTF. CDR3 nucleotides: TGCAGCGTTGGGGGAGGGACAGGCCATCGGGGCTACACCTTC. Looking up the rest from reference TRBV29-1 and TRBJ1-2 gives the full variable domain: SAVISQKPSRDICQRGTSLTIQCQVDSQVTMMFWYRQQPGQSLTLIATANQGSEATYESGFVIDKFPISRPNLTFSTLTVSNMSPEDSSIYLCSVGGGTGHRGYTFGSGTRLTVV.

The genes are TRBV29-1 and TRBJ2-7, with D tentatively TRBD2 (5 bases). V gave up 7 bases and J gave up 0 bases, with 13 bases separating them. This CDR3 spans 13 amino acids. Germline lookup yields CDR1 SQVTM and CDR2 ANQGSEA. The CDR3 bases are TGCAGCGCCTCGACGGGGAGCTCCTACGAGCAGTACTTC. Its translation: CSASTGSSYEQYF.

This clone has only a few counts. The chain recombines TRBV6-5 with TRBJ1-5; a possible D gene is TRBD1 (6 bases). In germline, CDR1 is MNHEY, CDR2 SVGAGI. With 6 bases removed from V and 6 bases from J, the gap between germline ends came to 18 bases. The CDR3 runs to 15 residues. In DNA form, the CDR3 reads TGTGCCAGCAGAGCTCACAGGGATGGTGGTCAGCCCCAGCATTTT. This translates into CASRAHRDGGQPQHF.

The CDR3 DNA reads as TGTGCCAGCAGCTTAGGCTCCACTAGCGGAGTTACCTACGAGCAGTACTTC. It yields the protein CASSLGSTSGVTYEQYF. The V gene is TRBV11-2, the J gene TRBJ2-7; 8 bases are a match to TRBD2. The CDR3 covers 17 residues. The junction had 10 bases not matched to a gene; V was cut back by 1 base and J by 2 bases. CDR1 and CDR2 from the germline V gene are SGHAT and FQNNGV.

This clone was counted once. CDR3 bases: TGTGCCAGCAGCGGTGGACAGGGAAGCTCCTACGAGCAGTACTTC. Translating it yields CASSGGQGSSYEQYF. The J gene is TRBJ2-7, the V gene TRBV5-4; 8 nucleotides align to TRBD1. CDR3 length: 15 amino acids. Germline values: CDR1 SGHNT, CDR2 YYREEE (reference sequence). Trimming took 4 bases from V and 0 from J; bases not matched to a gene: 6.

V and J are TRBV10-3 and TRBJ2-7; D gene uncertain. The CDR3 covers 11 residues. Germline V gene data show CDR1 as ENHRY and CDR2 as SYGVKD. The V gene lost 2 bases and the J gene lost 4 bases, with 3 bases spanning the gap. CDR3: CAISEGYEQYF. In DNA form, the CDR3 reads TGTGCCATCAGTGAGGGGTACGAGCAGTACTTC.

For the CDR3, the DNA is TGTGCCAGCAGCGTAGGAGGGAAAGCTGGGGCCAACGTCCTGACTTTC. This translates into CASSVGGKAGANVLTF. The chain combines TRBV9 with TRBJ2-6; perhaps TRBD2 as D (5 bases). Trimming stripped 0 bases from V and 2 bases from J, with 9 bases between. Germline V lookup: CDR1 SGDLS, CDR2 YYNGEE. The CDR3 sequence is 16 residues long.

This chain joins TRBV28 and TRBJ2-1, with a tentative D call TRBD1 (5 bases). Trimming removed 3 bases at V and 4 bases at J, with 10 bases between. Looked up from germline, CDR1 is MDHEN and CDR2 is SYDVKM. CDR3 length: 14 residues. CDR3 residues: CASSFADRYNEQFF. The CDR3 coding sequence is TGTGCCAGCAGTTTTGCCGACAGATACAATGAGCAGTTCTTC.

CDR3 DNA: TGTGCCAGCAGCCCCGGACAGCGGTCTAACTACGAGCAGTACTTC. It encodes CASSPGQRSNYEQYF. This chain connects TRBV5-8 to TRBJ2-7; D is possibly TRBD1 (6 bases). This CDR3 has 15 amino acids. Germline V gives CDR1 SGHTS, CDR2 YDEGEE. The germline V and J ends were trimmed by 4 bases and 3 bases, with 17 bases remaining between them.

The chain employs TRBV7-2 and TRBJ2-2; 9 nucleotides line up with TRBD2. Germline CDR1 SGHTA, CDR2 FQGNSA. Germline trimming cut 5 bases from V and 7 bases from J; bases unmatched to any gene: 17. This CDR3 region has 18 residues. The CDR3 bases are TGTGCCAGCAGCCATCCCCGGGGTAGCGGGAGATCTGGCGGGGAGCTGTTTTTT. Its translation: CASSHPRGSGRSGGELFF.

V is TRBV18 and J is TRBJ2-3; D call uncertain. Germline V gene lookup returns CDR1 KGHSH and CDR2 LQKENI. The V end lost 3 bases, the J end lost 1 base, and 2 bases lay between the germline ends. The length of the CDR3 is 12 residues. The CDR3, as DNA: TGTGCCAGCTCACCGGGCACAGATACGCAGTATTTT. It encodes CASSPGTDTQYF.

The chain combines TRBV12-5 with TRBJ2-1; D is tentatively TRBD1 or TRBD2 (5 bases each). Germline assignment: CDR1 LGHNT and CDR2 FRNRAP. V was clipped by 4 bases and J by 3 bases, with 16 bases between them. This CDR3 has 16 amino acids. The CDR3 spells CASGSLSGTDYNEQFF. DNA of the CDR3: TGTGCTAGTGGTTCCCTTTCAGGGACGGACTACAATGAGCAGTTCTTC.

The rearrangement joins TRBV7-7 to TRBJ2-3, with TRBD2 identical over 7 bases. The CDR3 has 14 residues. V lost 1 base and J lost 5; bases outside the gene matches: 3. The germline CDR1 and CDR2 sequences are SSHAT and FNYEAQ (reference sequence). CDR3 coding DNA: TGTGCCAGCAGCTTAGGAGGGAGGGGAGATACGCAGTATTTT. This encodes CASSLGGRGDTQYF.

The J gene is TRBJ2-1, the V gene TRBV6-6; no definite D call. V shed 4 bases and J shed 1 base, with 5 bases lying between them. Germline V gene sequence: CDR1 MNHNY, CDR2 SVGAGI (reference sequence). CDR3 length: 13 residues. DNA for the CDR3: TGTGCCAGCAGTTCAGAATCCTACAATGAGCAGTTCTTC. This encodes CASSSESYNEQFF.

V usage is TRBV7-9 and J usage is TRBJ2-2; D remains unclear. This CDR3 has 13 residues. V gave up 3 bases and J gave up 3 bases, with 5 bases separating them. CDR1 and CDR2 from the germline V gene are SEHNR and FQNEAQ (reference sequence). The CDR3 bases are TGTGCCAGCAGCTTCTTGGACACCGGGGAGCTGTTTTTT. It codes for CASSFLDTGELFF.

The gene calls are TRBV5-1 and TRBJ2-1, with D unresolved. Between the trimmed V and J ends, which lost 3 bases and 7 bases, there was a span of 14 bases. Germline V gene data show CDR1 as SGHRS and CDR2 as YFSETQ. The CDR3 has 14 amino acids. In DNA, the CDR3 is TGCGCCAGCAGCTCCGGTCCCTTTCGAAATGAGCAGTTCTTC. Its translation is CASSSGPFRNEQFF.

V and J are TRBV5-1 and TRBJ2-6; D unclear. The CDR3 extends over 15 amino acids. The V gene lost 0 bases and the J gene lost 1 base, with 5 bases spanning the gap. CDR1 and CDR2 from the germline V gene are SGHRS and YFSETQ. CDR3 coding DNA: TGCGCCAGCAGCTTGGGGGGTTCTGGGGCCAACGTCCTGACTTTC. Its protein is CASSLGGSGANVLTF.

This chain joins TRBV7-2 and TRBJ1-3; D remains unclear. The germline V and J ends were trimmed by 5 bases and 4 bases, with 15 bases remaining between them. In germline, CDR1 is SGHTA, CDR2 FQGNSA. CDR3 length: 15 residues. The CDR3 loop is CASSPFDDLGNTIYF. The CDR3 nucleotides are TGTGCCAGCAGCCCTTTCGACGACCTCGGAAACACCATATATTTT. Full variable domain (missing parts from reference TRBV7-2 and TRBJ1-3): GAGVSQSPSNKVTEKGKDVELRCDPISGHTALYWYRQSLGQGLEFLIYFQGNSAPDKSGLPSDRFSAERTGGSVSTLTIQRTQQEDSAVYLCASSPFDDLGNTIYFGEGSWLTVV.

This chain connects TRBV7-2 to TRBJ2-3, with TRBD2 identical over 10 bases. The V gene end was trimmed by 4 bases and the J gene end by 3 bases; junction bases not matched to a gene: 1. Germline CDR1 is SGHTA and CDR2 is FQGNSA. This CDR3 contains 14 residues. The DNA for the CDR3 is TGTGCCAGCAGCTCGACTAGCGGGACAGATACGCAGTATTTT. Its protein product is CASSSTSGTDTQYF.

This clone was found once. J is TRBJ1-2 and V is TRBV6-6; no definite D call. This CDR3 contains 12 residues. In germline, CDR1 is MNHNY, CDR2 SVGAGI (reference sequence). The V gene lost 4 bases and the J gene lost 9 bases, with 12 bases spanning the gap. The CDR3 sequence is CASSFDGQSYTF. The DNA for the CDR3 is TGTGCCAGCAGTTTCGACGGCCAAAGCTACACCTTC.

The chain has TRBV27 and TRBJ1-1, with 9 positions matching TRBD1. The CDR3 totals 15 residues. Trimming took 6 bases from V and 4 from J; bases not matched to a gene: 9. Germline CDR1 is MNHEY and CDR2 is SMNVEV (reference sequence). The CDR3 protein is CASRRDRVGVTEAFF. The CDR3 region has the DNA TGTGCCAGCAGAAGGGACAGGGTTGGGGTCACTGAAGCTTTCTTT.

The V gene is TRBV11-2, the J gene TRBJ2-1; TRBD2 agrees at 8 bases. Germline V CDR1 and CDR2: SGHAT, FQNNGV. The CDR3 consists of 16 residues. V shed 0 bases and J 6 bases; nucleotides not matched to a gene: 7. As DNA, the CDR3 is TGTGCCAGCAGCTTAGATCGGAGCGGGGGCCTCAATGAGCAGTTCTTC. This encodes CASSLDRSGGLNEQFF.